This is a list of T cell receptor beta chains from one sample in a study of early T cells in non-severe SARS-CoV-2 infection. TCRdb independently ran MiXCR on the 5' RACE reads; one entry per CDR3 protein. The sample gives tens of thousands of distinct CDR3 sequences, approximately 9.7% of which show up once; less than 25% is in the top ten. The sequencing sample was made of whole blood. Source of these receptors: an adult who was a healthcare worker with PCR-confirmed SARS-CoV-2 infection or an uninfected control (not recorded which). Each CDR3 is given with its conserved first and last residue. D genes are given only for firm matches. A row's size may be missing; if present it is once, few, many or a size class.

v_call,j_call,d_call,clone_size,cdr3_aa,cdr3_nt
TRBV7-9,TRBJ1-2,.,many,CASSLDVDYGYTF,TGTGCCAGCAGCTTAGACGTAGACTATGGCTACACCTTC
TRBV12-3/TRBV12-4,TRBJ2-2,.,.,CASRYTGELFF,TGTGCCAGCAGATACACCGGGGAGCTGTTTTTT
TRBV19,TRBJ2-1,.,many,CASSNWGGLSYNEQFF,TGTGCCAGTAGTAATTGGGGCGGGTTATCCTACAATGAGCAGTTCTTC
TRBV7-6,TRBJ1-5,.,many,CASSPEINQPQHF,TGTGCCAGCAGCCCTGAAATCAATCAGCCCCAGCATTTT
TRBV25-1,TRBJ1-2,.,many,CASSDRGYGYTF,TGTGCCAGCAGTGACAGGGGCTATGGCTACACCTTC
TRBV18,TRBJ2-5,.,few,CASSPTPGQPQETQYF,TGTGCCAGCTCACCTACGCCGGGACAACCCCAAGAGACCCAGTACTTC
TRBV13,TRBJ1-1,TRBD1,few,CASSLTQGEINTEAFF,TGTGCCAGCAGCTTAACACAGGGGGAGATAAACACTGAAGCTTTCTTT
TRBV12-3/TRBV12-4,TRBJ2-5,.,.,CASTSDTSGTQYF,TGTGCCAGCACCTCGGACACCTCTGGGACCCAGTACTTC
TRBV29-1,TRBJ1-2,TRBD1,few,CSVEGGTGGVGYGYTF,TGCAGCGTTGAAGGCGGGACAGGGGGCGTAGGCTATGGCTACACCTTC
TRBV2,TRBJ2-3,.,.,CAGGGLRTDTQYF,TGTGCGGGCGGCGGGCTGCGCACAGATACGCAGTATTTT
TRBV10-1,TRBJ2-3,.,.,CASSGDSSSPNTQYF,TGCGCCAGCAGCGGCGACAGTTCCTCACCTAATACGCAGTATTTT
TRBV5-1,TRBJ1-1,.,.,CASSPTGRTEAFF,TGCGCCAGCAGCCCCACAGGGCGCACTGAAGCTTTCTTT
TRBV29-1,TRBJ2-1,.,.,CSVLQGSLNEQFF,TGCAGCGTTTTACAGGGTTCCCTAAATGAGCAGTTCTTC
TRBV4-1,TRBJ2-5,.,.,CASSQVGGAQYF,TGCGCCAGCAGCCAAGTAGGCGGAGCCCAGTACTTC
TRBV3-1,TRBJ2-2,.,.,CASSQVPVKGPGELFF,TGTGCCAGCAGCCAAGTACCGGTAAAGGGTCCCGGGGAGCTGTTTTTT
TRBV10-2,TRBJ2-3,TRBD2,many,CASLAGGPGTQYF,TGCGCCAGCCTAGCGGGGGGGCCTGGTACGCAGTATTTT
TRBV3-1,TRBJ1-1,.,few,CASSPSVGVRTEAFF,TGTGCCAGCAGCCCCTCAGTGGGCGTTCGGACTGAAGCTTTCTTT
TRBV7-8,TRBJ2-7,.,many,CASSPPRRDEQYF,TGTGCCAGCAGCCCGCCCAGGAGGGACGAGCAGTACTTC
TRBV30,TRBJ2-1,TRBD2,many,CAWRVGSGGHNEQFF,TGTGCCTGGAGGGTGGGTAGCGGGGGGCACAATGAGCAGTTCTTC
TRBV5-1,TRBJ2-7,TRBD1,many,CASSKNDRGDEQYF,TGCGCCAGCAGCAAGAATGACAGGGGCGACGAGCAGTACTTC
TRBV5-5,TRBJ1-5,TRBD1,.,CASSLGTAHRGNQPQHF,TGTGCCAGCAGCTTAGGGACAGCCCACAGAGGCAATCAGCCCCAGCATTTT
TRBV3-1,TRBJ1-5,TRBD1,few,CASSLTGGQVGNQPQHF,TGTGCCAGCAGCCTGACAGGGGGCCAGGTTGGCAATCAGCCCCAGCATTTT
TRBV7-2,TRBJ2-3,TRBD2,.,CASSAPSGDATDTQYF,TGTGCCAGCAGCGCCCCTAGCGGGGACGCCACAGATACGCAGTATTTT
TRBV12-3/TRBV12-4,TRBJ1-3,.,few,CASSPSAGNTIYF,TGTGCCAGTTCCCCGTCTGCTGGAAACACCATATATTTT
TRBV11-2,TRBJ2-1,.,few,CASSNSGLGHEQFF,TGTGCCAGCAGCAATTCCGGCCTGGGACATGAGCAGTTCTTC
TRBV7-9,TRBJ2-4,TRBD1,.,CASSPTGQGGKNIQYF,TGTGCCAGCAGCCCCACGGGACAGGGAGGCAAAAACATTCAGTACTTC
TRBV4-2,TRBJ2-1,TRBD2,many,CASTPKAGLAGGGSYNEQFF,TGTGCCAGCACCCCTAAAGCGGGCCTAGCGGGGGGCGGCTCCTACAATGAGCAGTTCTTC
TRBV11-2,TRBJ2-2,TRBD2,.,CASSSLAGGTGELFF,TGTGCCAGCAGCTCTCTAGCGGGGGGAACCGGGGAGCTGTTTTTT
TRBV7-9,TRBJ2-7,.,.,CASSLEGTRHEQYF,TGTGCCAGCAGCTTAGAAGGCACGAGGCACGAGCAGTACTTC
TRBV3-1,TRBJ2-7,TRBD2,few,CASSHVRRGGNEQYF,TGTGCCAGCAGCCATGTGCGGCGGGGGGGCAACGAGCAGTACTTC
TRBV7-2,TRBJ1-5,.,many,CASSLGGLPQHF,TGTGCCAGCAGCCTGGGGGGGCTGCCCCAGCATTTT
TRBV28,TRBJ2-7,TRBD1,many,CASSRDRTGGRQQYF,TGTGCCAGCAGTCGCGATAGGACAGGGGGCAGACAGCAGTACTTC
TRBV5-4,TRBJ2-3,.,many,CASSPVVGGPTDTQYF,TGTGCCAGCAGCCCGGTAGTGGGGGGGCCAACAGATACGCAGTATTTT
TRBV6-2/TRBV6-3,TRBJ2-5,TRBD2,.,CASSASSGGRKTQYF,TGTGCCAGCAGTGCTTCTAGCGGGGGGAGAAAGACCCAGTACTTC
TRBV20-1,TRBJ1-1,.,few,CSALDRRNTEAFF,TGCAGTGCTCTTGACAGGCGGAACACTGAAGCTTTCTTT
TRBV19,TRBJ2-5,.,many,CASSIGGGHETQYF,TGTGCCAGTAGTATAGGGGGGGGGCACGAGACCCAGTACTTC
TRBV7-2,TRBJ1-2,TRBD1,many,CASSLPGQVNYGYTF,TGTGCCAGCAGCTTACCCGGACAGGTCAACTATGGCTACACCTTC
TRBV7-9,TRBJ1-2,.,.,CASSLAGQEYGYTF,TGTGCCAGCAGCTTAGCGGGGCAAGAGTATGGCTACACCTTC
TRBV6-1,TRBJ2-2,.,few,CASSWTPTGESGELFF,TGTGCCAGCAGTTGGACCCCAACTGGGGAGTCCGGGGAGCTGTTTTTT
TRBV6-5,TRBJ2-2,.,.,CASRTPNTGELFF,TGTGCCAGCAGGACACCGAACACCGGGGAGCTGTTTTTT
TRBV12-3/TRBV12-4,TRBJ1-2,.,few,CASVRGTSNYGYTF,TGTGCCAGCGTGCGGGGGACCTCTAACTATGGCTACACCTTC
TRBV2,TRBJ2-3,.,many,CASRLSPVNTDTQYF,TGTGCCAGTCGTCTTAGCCCTGTCAACACAGATACGCAGTATTTT